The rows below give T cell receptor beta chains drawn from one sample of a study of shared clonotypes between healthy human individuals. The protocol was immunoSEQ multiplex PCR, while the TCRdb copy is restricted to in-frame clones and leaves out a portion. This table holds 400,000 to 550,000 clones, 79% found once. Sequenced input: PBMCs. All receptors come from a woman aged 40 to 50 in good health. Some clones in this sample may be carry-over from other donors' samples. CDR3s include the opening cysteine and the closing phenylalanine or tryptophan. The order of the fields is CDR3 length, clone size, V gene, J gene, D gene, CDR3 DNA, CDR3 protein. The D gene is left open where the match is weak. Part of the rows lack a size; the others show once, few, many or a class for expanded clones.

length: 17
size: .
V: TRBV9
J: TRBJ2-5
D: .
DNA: TGTGCCAGCAGCGTAGCTGGGCAGGCCTCGTACCAAGAGACCCAGTACTTC
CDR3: CASSVAGQASYQETQYF

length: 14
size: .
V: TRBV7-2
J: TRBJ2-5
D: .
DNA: TGTGCCAGCAGCTCCTTCGGTCCGCAAGAGACCCAGTACTTC
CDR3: CASSSFGPQETQYF

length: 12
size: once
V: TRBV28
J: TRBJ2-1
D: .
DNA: TGTGCCAGCACTGACTACCACAATGAGCAGTTCTTC
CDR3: CASTDYHNEQFF

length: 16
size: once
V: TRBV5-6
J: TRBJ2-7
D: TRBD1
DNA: TGTGCCAGCAGCTTGACCGGGACAGGGGGCATCGACGAGCAGTACTTC
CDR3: CASSLTGTGGIDEQYF

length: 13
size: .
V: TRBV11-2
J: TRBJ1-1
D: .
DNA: TGTGCCAGCAGCCCCGCCGGGGACACTGAAGCTTTCTTT
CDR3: CASSPAGDTEAFF

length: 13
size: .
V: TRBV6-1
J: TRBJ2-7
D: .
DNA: TGTGCCAGCAGGGCACAGGGTACCCACGAGCAGTACTTC
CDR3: CASRAQGTHEQYF

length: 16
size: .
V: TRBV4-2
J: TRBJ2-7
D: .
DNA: TGTGCCAGCAGCCATTCTGCGGCAGTGAGCTCCTACGAGCAGTACTTC
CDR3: CASSHSAAVSSYEQYF

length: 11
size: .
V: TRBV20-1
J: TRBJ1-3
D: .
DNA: TGCAGTGCTAAGAGAGGAAACACCATATATTTT
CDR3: CSAKRGNTIYF

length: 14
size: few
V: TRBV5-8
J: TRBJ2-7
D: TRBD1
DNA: TGTGCCAGCAGCTTGGGGGGACAGACCTACGAGCAGTACTTC
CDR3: CASSLGGQTYEQYF

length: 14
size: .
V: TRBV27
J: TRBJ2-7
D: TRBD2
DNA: TGTGCCACCCAGGGACTAGCGGGAGCCTACGAGCAGTACTTC
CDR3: CATQGLAGAYEQYF

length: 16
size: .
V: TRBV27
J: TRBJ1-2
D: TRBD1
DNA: TGTGCCAGCAGTATGCGGACAGGGGAACTAGGCTATGGCTACACCTTC
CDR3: CASSMRTGELGYGYTF

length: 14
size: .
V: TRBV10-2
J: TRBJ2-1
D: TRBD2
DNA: TGCGCCAGCAGGGGGGTAGCGGGAAAGGATGAGCAGTTCTTC
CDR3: CASRGVAGKDEQFF

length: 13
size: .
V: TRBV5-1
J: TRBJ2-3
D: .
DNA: TGCGCCAGCAGCTCGGACACCACAGATACGCAGTATTTT
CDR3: CASSSDTTDTQYF

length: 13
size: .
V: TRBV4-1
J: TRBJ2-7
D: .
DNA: TGCGCCAGCAGAAGGGACTTCAATTCCGAGCAATACTTC
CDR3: CASRRDFNSEQYF

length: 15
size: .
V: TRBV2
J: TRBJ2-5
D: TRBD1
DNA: TGTGCCAGCAGTGAATTCGGGACAGGGGAAGAGACCCAGTACTTC
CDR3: CASSEFGTGEETQYF

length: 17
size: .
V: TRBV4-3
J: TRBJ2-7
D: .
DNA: TGCGCCAGCAGCCCAGAATATTCGTGGGCAGACTCCTACGAGCAGTACTTC
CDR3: CASSPEYSWADSYEQYF

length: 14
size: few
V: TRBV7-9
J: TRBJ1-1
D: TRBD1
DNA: TGTGCCAGCAGCTTAGCGGGACAGGGCGGTTGGGCTTTCTTT
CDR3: CASSLAGQGGWAFF

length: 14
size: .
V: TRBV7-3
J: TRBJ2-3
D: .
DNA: TGTGCCAGCAGCTTAAGAGGCTCCACAGATACGCAGTATTTT
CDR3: CASSLRGSTDTQYF

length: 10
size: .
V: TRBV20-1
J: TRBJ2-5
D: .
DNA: TGCAGTCCGGCCCAAGAGACCCAGTACTTC
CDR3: CSPAQETQYF

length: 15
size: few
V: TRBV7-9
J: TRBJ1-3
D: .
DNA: TGTGCCAGCAGCTTAACAGGGCGCTCTGGAAACACCATATATTTT
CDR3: CASSLTGRSGNTIYF